The rows below give T cell receptor beta chains drawn from one sample of a study of T-cell memory formation after mild COVID-19. Using its own MiXCR run on the 5' RACE reads, TCRdb lists one record per CDR3 protein. Here the sample spans some 300,000 distinct CDR3 sequences, 20% being singletons. Material: PBMCs or a T cell subset sorted from them (not recorded which). The receptors shown here come from a man younger than 35 who had mild COVID-19 (a few samples of this study predate the infection). Cell type and time point are not known. CDR3s include the opening cysteine and the closing phenylalanine or tryptophan. The D gene is left open where the match is weak. Not all rows give a size; the values are once, few, many and, for expanded clones, a class.

d_gene,j_gene,v_gene,abundance,CDR3nt,CDR3aa
TRBD1,TRBJ1-4,TRBV6-6,.,TGTGCCAGCACCAGGGACAGCCCGGGGAAAAAACTGTTTTTT,CASTRDSPGKKLFF
TRBD1,TRBJ1-6,TRBV9,.,TGTGCCAGCAGCGTAGAAGGACAGGCGACACCCCTCCACTTT,CASSVEGQATPLHF
.,TRBJ2-1,TRBV7-2,.,TGTGCCAGCAGCCCCCGGCGTGAGAACAATGAGCAGTTCTTC,CASSPRRENNEQFF
.,TRBJ1-2,TRBV7-2,many,TGTGCCAGCAGCTTAGAGGCTACCTATGGCTACACCTTC,CASSLEATYGYTF
TRBD2,TRBJ2-1,TRBV4-2,.,TGTGCCAGCAGCCCGAGCGGGGAGGGTGAGCAGTTCTTC,CASSPSGEGEQFF
TRBD1,TRBJ2-1,TRBV6-5,few,TGTGCCAGCAGTAACCGGGACAGGGGGGTTGAGCAGTTCTTC,CASSNRDRGVEQFF
.,TRBJ2-1,TRBV11-2,.,TGTGCCAGCAGCTTAGATATTAGGGATGAGCAGTTCTTC,CASSLDIRDEQFF
TRBD1,TRBJ2-4,TRBV7-2,many,TGTGCCAGCAGCTTAGCTGGGACAGGGGGGAACATTCAGTACTTC,CASSLAGTGGNIQYF
.,TRBJ1-4,TRBV5-1,.,TGCGCCAGCAGCCGGAGCGCGGCTAATGAAAAACTGTTTTTT,CASSRSAANEKLFF
.,TRBJ2-2,TRBV6-4,few,TGTGCCAGCAGTGACCCGGGTGGCGGGGAGCTGTTTTTT,CASSDPGGGELFF
TRBD2,TRBJ2-3,TRBV6-6,few,TGTGCCAGCAATTACCTAGCGGGGGGAACAGATACGCAGTATTTT,CASNYLAGGTDTQYF
TRBD2,TRBJ2-7,TRBV7-2,few,TGTGCCAGCAGCTTTGGCGGGGGAAAGTTAGTCGAGCAGTACTTC,CASSFGGGKLVEQYF
TRBD1,TRBJ2-7,TRBV5-1,.,TGCGCCAGCAGTCCGGGGTGGACAGGATCCTACGAGCAGTACTTC,CASSPGWTGSYEQYF
TRBD1,TRBJ1-2,TRBV5-1,.,TGCGCCAGCAGCTCCATAGGACAGGTCTCTGGCTACACCTTC,CASSSIGQVSGYTF
.,TRBJ1-5,TRBV6-6,.,TGTGCCAGCAGTCACGCCCCTATTCAGCCCCAGCATTTT,CASSHAPIQPQHF
TRBD1,TRBJ2-1,TRBV7-7,.,TGTGCCAGCAGCCCGAGGCCGGGACAGGGCGTCGGTGAGCAGTTCTTC,CASSPRPGQGVGEQFF
.,TRBJ2-7,TRBV7-9,few,TGTGCCAGCGGTGGACCGGCCTCTGTCGAGCAGTACTTC,CASGGPASVEQYF
TRBD1,TRBJ2-1,TRBV7-6,few,TGTGCCAGCAGCTTAGCTCCCCAGGGGGCCATCAATGAGCAGTTCTTC,CASSLAPQGAINEQFF
.,TRBJ2-5,TRBV6-5,.,TGTGCCAGCAAGCCTTTGCGGCAGATACAAGAGACCCAGTACTTC,CASKPLRQIQETQYF
TRBD2,TRBJ2-7,TRBV6-5,.,TGTGCCAGCAGTTACGAGCGGGGGGGCTTCGAGCAGTACTTC,CASSYERGGFEQYF
.,TRBJ2-1,TRBV5-1,few,TGCGCCAGCAGCTTGGGCAAGTTGCGGGGGCCATACAATGAGCAGTTCTTC,CASSLGKLRGPYNEQFF
TRBD1,TRBJ2-5,TRBV23-1,.,TGCGCCAGCAGTAAGGCAGGGGGCGCTCGGGTGGAGACCCAGTACTTC,CASSKAGGARVETQYF